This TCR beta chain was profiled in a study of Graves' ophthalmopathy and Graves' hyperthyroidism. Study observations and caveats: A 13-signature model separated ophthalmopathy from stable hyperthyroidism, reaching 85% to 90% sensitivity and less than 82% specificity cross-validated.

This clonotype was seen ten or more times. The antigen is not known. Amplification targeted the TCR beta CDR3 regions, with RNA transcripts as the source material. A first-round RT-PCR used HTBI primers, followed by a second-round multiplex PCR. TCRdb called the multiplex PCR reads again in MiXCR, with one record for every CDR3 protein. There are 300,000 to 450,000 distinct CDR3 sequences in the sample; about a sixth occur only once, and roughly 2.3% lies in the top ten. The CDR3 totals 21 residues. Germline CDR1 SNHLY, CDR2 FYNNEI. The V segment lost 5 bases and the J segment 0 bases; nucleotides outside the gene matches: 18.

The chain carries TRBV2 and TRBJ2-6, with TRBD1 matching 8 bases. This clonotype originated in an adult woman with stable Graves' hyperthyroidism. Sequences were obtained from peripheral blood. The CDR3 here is CASSKRRVPTGTGSGANVLTF. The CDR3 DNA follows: TGTGCCAGCAGTAAAAGAAGGGTACCGACAGGGACAGGCTCTGGGGCCAACGTCCTGACTTTC.